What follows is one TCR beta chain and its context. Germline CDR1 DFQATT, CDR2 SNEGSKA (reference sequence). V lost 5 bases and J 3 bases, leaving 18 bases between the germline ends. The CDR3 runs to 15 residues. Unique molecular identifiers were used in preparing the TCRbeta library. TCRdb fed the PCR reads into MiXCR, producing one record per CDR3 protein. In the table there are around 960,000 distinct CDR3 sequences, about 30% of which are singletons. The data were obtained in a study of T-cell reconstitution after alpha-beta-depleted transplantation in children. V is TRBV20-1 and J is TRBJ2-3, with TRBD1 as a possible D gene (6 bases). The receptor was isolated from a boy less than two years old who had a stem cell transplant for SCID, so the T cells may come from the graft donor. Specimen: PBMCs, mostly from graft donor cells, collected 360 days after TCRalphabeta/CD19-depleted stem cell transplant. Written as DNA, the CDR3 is TGCAGTGCTGCTCCGGGACACCGCCCGACAGATACGCAGTATTTT. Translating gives CSAAPGHRPTDTQYF.